This passage covers 17 T cell receptor beta chains from one sample sequenced in a study of spatial heterogeneity in lung cancer. TCRdb passed the 5' RACE reads through MiXCR, listing each CDR3 protein once. This repertoire shows around 3,700 distinct CDR3 sequences, about 30% found once; its top ten account for about 26%. Which antigens these TCRs recognize remains unknown. Overall study results and limits: Expanded intratumoral alpha and beta TCR counts tracked tumor mutation counts.

The time point was: sample taken at primary tumor resection. This sample comprised lung tumor tissue, obtained at surgery. These receptors were obtained from a male donor with early-stage non-small cell lung cancer.

The chain has TRBV7-8 and TRBJ2-7; no definite D call. The CDR3 runs 13 residues. Per the germline V gene, CDR1 is SGHVS and CDR2 is FQNEAQ. Deletions cut 3 bases from V and 2 bases from J, with 8 bases between. CDR3 sequence (DNA): TGTGCCAGCAGCTTTACCGATACCTACGAGCAGTACTTC. It specifies CASSFTDTYEQYF.

This clonotype was seen only a few times. CDR3 protein: CASSPQNEDTQYF. DNA of the CDR3: TGTGCCAGCAGCCCCCAGAACGAAGATACGCAGTATTTT. This chain joins TRBV7-2 and TRBJ2-3; D gene ambiguous. Germline V lookup: CDR1 SGHTA, CDR2 FQGNSA. The V end lost 5 bases, the J end lost 5 bases, and 11 bases lay between the germline ends. There are 13 residues in the CDR3. Variable domain in full (rest from reference TRBV7-2 and TRBJ2-3): GAGVSQSPSNKVTEKGKDVELRCDPISGHTALYWYRQSLGQGLEFLIYFQGNSAPDKSGLPSDRFSAERTGGSVSTLTIQRTQQEDSAVYLCASSPQNEDTQYFGPGTRLTVL.

This clonotype was counted many times. V usage is TRBV28 and J usage is TRBJ2-7; TRBD1 matches 8 bases. Germline CDR1 MDHEN, CDR2 SYDVKM. Trimming took 10 bases from V and 4 from J; bases not matched to a gene: 18. The CDR3 covers 16 residues. CDR3 loop: CATGGRGRVELYEQYF. The CDR3 DNA sequence: TGTGCCACCGGGGGCAGGGGGCGAGTCGAATTGTACGAGCAGTACTTC.

The V and J genes are TRBV21-1 and TRBJ1-1; the table's D call, TRBD1, has no DNA check behind it. TRBV21-1 is designated a pseudogene. The CDR3 length is 15 residues. As DNA, the CDR3 is TGTGCCAGCAGCAAAGGGGCCAGGGGAGGGACTGAAGCTTTCTTT. Protein product: CASSKGARGGTEAFF.

This sequence joins TRBV19 and TRBJ2-5; D remains unclear. This CDR3 has 13 amino acids. CDR1 and CDR2 (germline): LNHDA, SQIVND (reference sequence). Between the trimmed V and J ends, which lost 3 bases and 1 base, there was a span of 6 bases. Here the CDR3 DNA reads TGTGCCAGTAGTATTGGGGTCCAAGAGACCCAGTACTTC. This sequence encodes CASSIGVQETQYF.

The sample holds many counts of this clonotype. This chain joins TRBV29-1 and TRBJ1-2; TRBD1 aligns across 8 bases. The CDR3 spans 14 residues. The V gene's germline CDR1 is SQVTM and CDR2 ANQGSEA. With 4 bases clipped from V and 4 bases from J, the junction kept 8 bases outside the gene matches. As DNA, the CDR3 is TGCAGCGTTGGGGACAGGTTCCGGGGCTATGGCTACACCTTC. Protein: CSVGDRFRGYGYTF. Combining the CDR3 with reference TRBV29-1 and TRBJ1-2 gives the whole variable domain SAVISQKPSRDICQRGTSLTIQCQVDSQVTMMFWYRQQPGQSLTLIATANQGSEATYESGFVIDKFPISRPNLTFSTLTVSNMSPEDSSIYLCSVGDRFRGYGYTFGSGTRLTVV.

This clonotype is medium-sized within its sample. The chain employs TRBV28 and TRBJ2-7, with 12 bases identical to TRBD2. With V trimmed by 5 bases and J by 6 bases, 8 bases remained unmatched. This CDR3 spans 15 amino acids. CDR1 and CDR2 (germline): MDHEN, SYDVKM. In DNA, the CDR3 is TGTGCCAGCAGTCCCTCTAGCGGGAGGGTATTCGAGCAGTACTTC. Protein product: CASSPSSGRVFEQYF.

In this sample, this clonotype turned up many times. The chain employs TRBV20-1 and TRBJ2-5; 11 bases are shared with TRBD2. Germline CDR1 DFQATT, CDR2 SNEGSKA (reference sequence). This CDR3 comprises 16 residues. The V and J ends lost 1 base and 3 bases, in that order; junction bases with no gene match: 7. Here the CDR3 reads CSARGVAGGPEETQYF. DNA for the CDR3: TGCAGTGCTAGAGGTGTAGCGGGAGGGCCAGAAGAGACCCAGTACTTC.

The chain employs TRBV29-1 and TRBJ2-1; 8 bases are shared with TRBD2. The CDR3 runs 12 residues. Germline CDR1 SQVTM, CDR2 ANQGSEA. CDR3 coding DNA: TGCGGCGGCGGGAGGCTCCGCGATGAGCAGTTCTTC. It encodes CGGGRLRDEQFF.

By proportion, this clonotype is medium-sized. This chain links TRBV12-3 or TRBV12-4 with TRBJ1-5, with unresolved D. The CDR3 runs to 13 residues. V dropped 2 bases and J dropped 5 bases, with 7 bases sitting between them. The DNA for the CDR3 is TGTGCCAGCAGTTTATTGCGGGATCAGCCCCAGCATTTT. This sequence encodes CASSLLRDQPQHF.

This clonotype has at least ten counts. The chain joins TRBV5-1 to TRBJ2-7; D gene unclear. The V end was cut by 10 bases, the J end by 2 bases, with 7 bases between. Germline assignment: CDR1 SGHRS and CDR2 YFSETQ. The CDR3 contains 10 residues. CDR3 region: CAPIPYEQYF. The CDR3 coding sequence is TGCGCCCCCATCCCCTACGAGCAGTACTTC.

The chain recombines TRBV7-3 with TRBJ2-2; D unresolved. Germline V gene sequence: CDR1 SGHTA, CDR2 FQGTGA. Trimming removed 5 bases at V and 4 bases at J, with 5 bases between. The CDR3 consists of 12 residues. CDR3 sequence: CASSRRTGELFF. DNA for the CDR3: TGTGCCAGCAGCCGACGCACCGGGGAGCTGTTTTTT.

This clonotype was found once. This chain connects TRBV28 to TRBJ2-1; 9 bases are a match to TRBD1. Germline-derived CDR1 and CDR2 are MDHEN and SYDVKM. Germline trimming cut 9 bases from V and 3 bases from J; bases unmatched to any gene: 9. The CDR3 has 15 residues. The CDR3 loop is CASSATGGFYNEQFF. The CDR3 DNA sequence: TGTGCCAGTTCCGCCACAGGGGGCTTCTACAATGAGCAGTTCTTC.

By share of the sample, this clonotype is medium-sized. The V call is TRBV27, the J call TRBJ2-7; D gene uncertain. Trimming removed 3 bases from V and 0 bases from J, with 0 bases in between. Germline CDR1 and CDR2: MNHEY and SMNVEV (reference sequence). The length of the CDR3 is 11 residues. CDR3 in amino acids: CASSFSYEQYF. The DNA of the CDR3 is TGTGCCAGCAGTTTCTCCTACGAGCAGTACTTC.

The CDR3 nucleotides are TGTGCCAGCAGTCGGACTGGCACAGATACGCAGTATTTT. It encodes CASSRTGTDTQYF. The V gene is TRBV9, the J gene TRBJ2-3; D is possibly TRBD2 (5 bases). The length of the CDR3 is 13 residues. The germline CDR1 and CDR2 sequences are SGDLS and YYNGEE. Trimming took 5 bases from V and 1 from J, leaving 8 bases between them.

The genes are TRBV7-2 and TRBJ2-3, with a tentative D call TRBD1 (6 bases). Trimming left V 2 bases short and J 5 bases short, with 11 bases between. Germline values: CDR1 SGHTA, CDR2 FQGNSA. This CDR3 is built from 14 residues. The CDR3 loop reads CASSLSRGIDTQYF. The CDR3 DNA sequence: TGTGCCAGCAGCTTAAGCAGGGGCATAGATACGCAGTATTTT.

Ten or more counts support this clonotype. The chain has TRBV7-8 and TRBJ2-7; TRBD1 is a possible D gene (5 bases). V was clipped by 5 bases and J by 6 bases, with 14 bases between them. CDR1 is SGHVS and CDR2 is FQNEAQ in the germline V gene. The CDR3 spans 13 residues. The CDR3 DNA follows: TGTGCCAGCAGCACTATCAGGGCTGGCGAGCAGTACTTC. Translation gives CASSTIRAGEQYF. Using reference TRBV7-8 and TRBJ2-7 for the parts outside the CDR3, the full variable domain is GAGVSQSPRYKVAKRGQDVALRCDPISGHVSLFWYQQALGQGPEFLTYFQNEAQLDKSGLPSDRFFAERPEGSVSTLKIQRTQQEDSAVYLCASSTIRAGEQYFGPGTRLTVT.